This T cell receptor (beta chain) is drawn from a study of T cell responses to AZD1222 COVID-19 vaccine. Study outcomes and limitations: The CD4 TCRs associated with vaccination extended across spike and predominated at 160-218 and 743-854.

TCRdb's table, derived via immunoSEQ multiplex PCR, lists solely in-frame clones and lacks some. The repertoire includes about 130,000 clones, around 84% of them detected once, and 4.1% sits in the top ten. V shed 0 bases and J shed 2 bases, with 19 bases lying between them. Germline CDR1 and CDR2: MGHRA and YSYEKL. This CDR3 contains 18 residues. In regard to this clone: The antigen remains unidentified.

This TCR derives from an adult in good health. This rearrangement joins TRBV4-1 to TRBJ1-2; tentative D call: TRBD1 (5 bases). The sequencing here drew on peripheral blood, taken on day 0 of AZD1222 vaccination. The CDR3, as DNA: TGCGCCAGCAGCCAAGATCTGGGACGGCGTCCCACCAACTATGGCTACACCTTC. Translating gives CASSQDLGRRPTNYGYTF.